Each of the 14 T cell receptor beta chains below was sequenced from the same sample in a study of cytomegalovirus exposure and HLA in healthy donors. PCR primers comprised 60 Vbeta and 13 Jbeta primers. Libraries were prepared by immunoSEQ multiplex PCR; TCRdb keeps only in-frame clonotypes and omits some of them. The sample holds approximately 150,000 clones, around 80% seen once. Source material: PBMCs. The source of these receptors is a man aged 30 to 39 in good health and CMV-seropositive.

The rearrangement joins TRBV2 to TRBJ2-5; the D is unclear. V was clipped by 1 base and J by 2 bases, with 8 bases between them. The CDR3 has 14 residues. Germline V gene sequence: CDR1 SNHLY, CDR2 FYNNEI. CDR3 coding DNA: TGTGCCAGCAGTGAAGGGAACAGACAAGAGACCCAGTACTTC. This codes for CASSEGNRQETQYF. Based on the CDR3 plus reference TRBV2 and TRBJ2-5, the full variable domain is EPEVTQTPSHQVTQMGQEVILRCVPISNHLYFYWYRQILGQKVEFLVSFYNNEISEKSEIFDDQFSVERPDGSNFTLKIRSTKLEDSAMYFCASSEGNRQETQYFGPGTRLLVL.

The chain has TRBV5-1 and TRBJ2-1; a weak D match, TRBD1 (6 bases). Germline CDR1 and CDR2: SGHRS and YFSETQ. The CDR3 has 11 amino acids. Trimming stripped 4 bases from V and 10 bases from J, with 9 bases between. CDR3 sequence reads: CASSTGTEQFF. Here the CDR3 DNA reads TGCGCCAGCAGCACCGGGACAGAGCAGTTCTTC. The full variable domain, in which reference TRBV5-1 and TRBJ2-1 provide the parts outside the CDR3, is KAGVTQTPRYLIKTRGQQVTLSCSPISGHRSVSWYQQTPGQGLQFLFEYFSETQRNKGNFPGRFSGRQFSNSRSEMNVSTLELGDSALYLCASSTGTEQFFGPGTRLTVL.

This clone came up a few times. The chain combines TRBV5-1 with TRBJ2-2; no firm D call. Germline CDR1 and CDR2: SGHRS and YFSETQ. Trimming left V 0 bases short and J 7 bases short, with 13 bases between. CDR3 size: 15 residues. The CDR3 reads CASSLAGIPGGELFF. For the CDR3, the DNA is TGCGCCAGCAGCTTGGCCGGTATCCCCGGCGGGGAGCTGTTTTTT.

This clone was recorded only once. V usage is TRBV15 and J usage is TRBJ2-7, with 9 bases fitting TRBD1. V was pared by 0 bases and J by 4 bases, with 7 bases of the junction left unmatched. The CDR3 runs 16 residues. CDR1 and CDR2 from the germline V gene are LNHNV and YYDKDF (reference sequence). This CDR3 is CATSRDNGQGWYEQYF. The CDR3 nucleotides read TGTGCCACCAGCAGAGATAATGGACAGGGGTGGTACGAGCAGTACTTC.

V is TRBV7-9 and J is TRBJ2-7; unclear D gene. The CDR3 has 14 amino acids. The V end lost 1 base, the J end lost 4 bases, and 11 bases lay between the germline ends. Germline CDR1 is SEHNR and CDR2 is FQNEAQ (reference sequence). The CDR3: CASSLGLPRYEQYF. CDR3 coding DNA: TGTGCCAGCAGCTTAGGCCTTCCTCGGTACGAGCAGTACTTC. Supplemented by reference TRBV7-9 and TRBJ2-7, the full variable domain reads DTGVSQNPRHKITKRGQNVTFRCDPISEHNRLYWYRQTLGQGPEFLTYFQNEAQLEKSRLLSDRFSAERPKGSFSTLEIQRTEQGDSAMYLCASSLGLPRYEQYFGPGTRLTVT.

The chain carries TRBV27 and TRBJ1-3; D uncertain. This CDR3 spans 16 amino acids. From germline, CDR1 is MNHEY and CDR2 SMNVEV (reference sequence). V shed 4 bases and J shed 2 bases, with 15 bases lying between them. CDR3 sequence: CASSSEPWAAGNTIYF. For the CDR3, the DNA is TGTGCCAGCAGTTCGGAACCATGGGCCGCTGGAAACACCATATATTTT.

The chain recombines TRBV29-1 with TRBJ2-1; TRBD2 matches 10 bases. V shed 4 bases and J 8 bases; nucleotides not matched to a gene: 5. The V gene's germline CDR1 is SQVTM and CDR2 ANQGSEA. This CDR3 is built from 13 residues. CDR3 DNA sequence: TGCAGCGTTGTAAGCGGGGGGGCCGATGAGCAGTTCTTC. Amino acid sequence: CSVVSGGADEQFF.

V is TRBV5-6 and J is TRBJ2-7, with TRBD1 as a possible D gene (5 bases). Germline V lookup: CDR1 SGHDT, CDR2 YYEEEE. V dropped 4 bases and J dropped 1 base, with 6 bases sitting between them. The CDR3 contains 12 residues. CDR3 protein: CASSAGSYEQYF. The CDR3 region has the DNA TGTGCCAGCAGCGCAGGGTCCTACGAGCAGTACTTC.

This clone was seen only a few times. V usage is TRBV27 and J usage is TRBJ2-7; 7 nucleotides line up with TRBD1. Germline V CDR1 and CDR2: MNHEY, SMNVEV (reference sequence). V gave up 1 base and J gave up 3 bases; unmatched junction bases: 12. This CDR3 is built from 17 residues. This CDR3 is CASSLYYLRGGGYEQYF. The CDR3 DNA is TGTGCCAGCAGTTTATACTATTTGAGAGGGGGCGGCTACGAGCAGTACTTC.

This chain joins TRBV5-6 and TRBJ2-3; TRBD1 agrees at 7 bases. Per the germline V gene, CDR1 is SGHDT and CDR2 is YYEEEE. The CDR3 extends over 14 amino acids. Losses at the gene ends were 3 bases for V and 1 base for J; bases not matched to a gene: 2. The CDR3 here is CASSWGQRTDTQYF. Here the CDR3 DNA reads TGTGCCAGCAGCTGGGGACAGCGCACAGATACGCAGTATTTT.

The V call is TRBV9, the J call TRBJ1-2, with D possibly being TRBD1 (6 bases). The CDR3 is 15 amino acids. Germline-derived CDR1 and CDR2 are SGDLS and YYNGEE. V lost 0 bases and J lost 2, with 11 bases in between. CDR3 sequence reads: CASSVDPGVNYGYTF. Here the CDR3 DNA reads TGTGCCAGCAGCGTAGACCCAGGGGTGAACTATGGCTACACCTTC.

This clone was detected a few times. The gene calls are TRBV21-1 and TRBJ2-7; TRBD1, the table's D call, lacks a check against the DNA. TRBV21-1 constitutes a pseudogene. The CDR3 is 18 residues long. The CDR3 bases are TGTGCCAGCAGCAAAGGGGGACAGGGGGCATTTTACTCCTACGAGCAGTACTTC. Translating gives CASSKGGQGAFYSYEQYF.

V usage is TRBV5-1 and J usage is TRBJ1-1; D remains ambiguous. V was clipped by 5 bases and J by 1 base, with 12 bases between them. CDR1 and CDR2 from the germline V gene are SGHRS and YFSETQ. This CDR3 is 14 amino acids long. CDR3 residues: CASRSDYKNTEAFF. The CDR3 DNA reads TGCGCCAGCAGGTCAGACTACAAGAACACTGAAGCTTTCTTT.

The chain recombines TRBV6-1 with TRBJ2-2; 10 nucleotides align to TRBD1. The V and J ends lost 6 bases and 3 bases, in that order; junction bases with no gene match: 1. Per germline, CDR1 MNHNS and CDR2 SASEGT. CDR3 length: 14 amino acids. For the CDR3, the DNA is TGTGCCAGCAGAGGGACAGGGGACACCGGGGAGCTGTTTTTT. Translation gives CASRGTGDTGELFF.